This T cell receptor (beta chain) was identified during a study of cytomegalovirus exposure and HLA in healthy donors (dated by TCRdb to the late 2010s). For the study in its entirety: According to an earlier analysis of several hundred of the donors, about 179 million T cells yielded roughly 110 million unique TCR beta sequences and about 300 Gb of sequence data. Roughly 310 gigabases of sequencing data and approximately 85 million unique TCR sequences were included in an early release covering around 650 HLA-typed donors. Among the roughly 390 genotyped donors, around 81% belonged to the genetic ancestry cluster associated with self-reported Caucasian donors. The study was designed to test whether signatures of past pathogen exposure could be identified by cataloging public T cell receptors. The T cell repertoires of 666 subjects were profiled by immunosequencing and related to cytomegalovirus serostatus. A separate validation cohort of approximately 130 different subjects was used in addition to the roughly 640-subject first cohort. High-throughput TCR immunosequencing, statistical association of individual TCRs with disease status, and machine learning were combined to predict cytomegalovirus infection status. A later analysis re-analyzed previously published TCR beta repertoires from 500 to 700 donors and added high-resolution HLA genotyping to study TCR occurrence patterns. In the later analysis, no new phenotypic data were used to find candidate immune exposures; instead, reliance was placed on TCR beta sequences and their occurrence across donors. An earlier analysis of around 540 of the donors applied high-throughput TCR beta sequencing to assess whether each TCR beta V gene segment acted as functional or pseudogenic. Alongside the repertoire data, information on donor age, sex, ethnicity and CMV serostatus was compiled. Genome-wide SNP genotypes for about 60% of the roughly 700 donors were used in a later genetic analysis, which treated that subset as a discovery cohort. Every repertoire in the discovery cohort had been generated on one and the same sequencing platform. HLA typing included class I and class II loci at four-digit resolution. The number of typed donors differed by locus: about 629-640 for A, B, C, DRB1 and DQB1; roughly 510 for DQA1; over 600 for DPA1; and 400 to 480 for DPB1. A handful of DR-DQ haplotypes were handled as single units for association and clustering because linkage in the cohort was strong. Among around 400 genotyped donors of the cohort, an average of approximately 240,000 unique TCR beta nucleotide sequences was sequenced per donor, of which approximately 18% were non-productive.

Notes on this clone: What antigen it recognizes has not been identified. There are no base qualities to consult, and no much larger clone falls within one base.

Libraries came from the immunoSEQ multiplex PCR assay. For the multiplex PCR, a mixture combining 60 forward primers for TCR Vbeta segments and 13 reverse primers for TCR Jbeta segments was used. A multiplex PCR assay on genomic DNA amplified the CDR3 region of rearranged TCR beta genes. The Illumina HiSeq System was used to sequence the amplified TCR beta libraries as 87-base-pair reads. As for the original processing: Across the 500 to 750 repertoires, a later analysis counted 60 million to 90 million unique TCR beta chains, 9 million to 14 million of which were shared by at least two donors. A nearest-neighbor algorithm error-corrected the raw reads and collapsed the reads into unique sequences, merging closely related sequences to remove PCR and sequencing errors. CDR3 sequences were aligned to IMGT reference sequences to assign V, D and J gene segments. Each retained sequence needed at least a six-nucleotide match to both a V gene segment and a J gene segment. Rearrangements were called productive when the CDR3 lacked stop codons and stayed in frame with V and J; all others were non-productive. CDR3 was defined according to IMGT convention as the region running from the second conserved V-encoded cysteine to the conserved J-encoded phenylalanine. The earlier analysis of about 610 of the donors excluded sequences that lacked an unambiguous match to a single V gene segment. An earlier analysis of about 590 of the donors classified V segments as functional when productive rearrangements were above 56.7% and as segregating when the standard deviation between donors was above 5%. To diagnose cytomegalovirus status from the catalog of TCR beta chain sequences, a statistical classification framework was built. In a later analysis, V and J genes were assigned by comparing TCR nucleotide sequences against IMGT/GENE-DB human TR gene sequences. A later analysis assigned CDR3 sequences and most-parsimonious VDJ recombination scenarios with the TCRdist pipeline. In a later analysis, each TCR beta chain was defined by its CDR3 amino acid sequence together with its V-gene family, and reads lacking a unique V-gene family were excluded. As a way to deal with suspected cross-contamination and a sequencing artifact, a later analysis dropped under 600 nucleotide sequences that were highly shared and had low generation probability. In a later analysis, a clonal expansion index for each public chain was calculated from normalized within-repertoire ranks of inferred template counts. In a later analysis, generation probabilities were computed using a VDJ recombination model fitted to out-of-frame rearrangements, and the results were checked against IGoR. In a later analysis, TCR-TCR, TCR-HLA and TCR-CMV co-occurrence was scored with hypergeometric tests, and a repertoire-size bias correction was applied to TCR pairs. In a later analysis, false discovery rates were estimated by permuting HLA or CMV assignments 20 times. In a later analysis, co-occurring TCRs were grouped using DBSCAN, with TCRdist sequence similarity added in when clustering inside HLA-allele-positive subsets. Repertoires with fewer than 30,000 or more than 120,000 public chains, plus five repertoires with anomalous nucleotide sharing, were excluded from co-occurrence clustering. Sourced from immuneACCESS, this table was stored by TCRdb with only in-frame sequences that have V and J called. A share of the clones is absent; for the studies checked, an unresolved V gene accounts for under half, and the remainder has no known explanation. The V and J calls and clone size are taken from that table; D and trimming were inferred from the DNA. The sample profile shows 150,000 to 200,000 clones; 70% to 80% of them were found once. The ten largest clones capture over 8% of the sample.

V lost 4 bases and J lost 1 base, and the count of bases not matched to a germline gene is 8. Taken from the germline V gene (reference sequence), the CDR1 and CDR2 loops are WNHNN and SYGVQD. The cysteine opens and the phenylalanine closes a CDR3 of 16 amino acids. Left in the record is the CDR3 DNA by itself, 48 bases read in frame from the first base. The cohort consisted of hundreds of healthy bone marrow donors. Cohort members were all nominally healthy when sampled, although unrecorded immune exposures were likely present. The donor was CMV seropositive and belonged to the group of 250 to 350 seropositive cohort members. Every donor gave a peripheral blood sample, and the peripheral blood mononuclear cells from that sample were used for TCR beta sequencing. Genomic DNA was extracted from the blood cell samples with the Qiagen DNeasy Blood Extraction Kit. Points the paper makes about the study in general: A later analysis associated 16,951 TCR beta sequences with specific HLA alleles at a false discovery rate of 0.05. In vitro tests confirmed that a few of the cytomegalovirus-associated TCR beta chains recognize cytomegalovirus antigens. The earlier analysis of 450 to 700 of the donors excluded about 16 rarely observed V segments, including chromosome 9 orphons, because counts were too low. Because HLA typing was missing for some donors at each locus, association tests included only the typed subset. In a later genetic analysis, fewer N-insertions in productive TCRs were reported among donors in an Asian-associated ancestry cluster than the roughly 710-donor mean. Roughly uniform sequencing depth across donors was assumed in presence/absence analyses, although this assumption may not hold. In an earlier analysis of some 640 of the donors, most TCR beta V segments were observed in productive rearrangements about 87% or about 30% of the time, broadly matching IMGT annotations. According to the authors, the approach could potentially be generalized to other disease states and immunological phenotypes. When HLA alleles, especially DR and DQ, strongly co-occurred, TCR associations were difficult to assign to individual alleles. The classifier was reported to diagnose cytomegalovirus status with high specificity and sensitivity in both the original and validation cohorts. A cluster of highly shared sequence variants was judged likely to be a technical artifact of the sequencing pipeline. In a later analysis, most CMV-associated TCR beta chains were found to appear HLA-restricted, with HLA associations seemingly driven largely by CMV exposure. A later analysis found that TCR association rates varied across HLA loci, with DRB1 alleles showing the most associated TCRs and HLA-C alleles the fewest. A total of 150 to 200 TCR beta chains were listed by the study as associated with cytomegalovirus. Correlated functional status among segregating V segments might be attributable to linkage disequilibrium, but an unknown experimental factor could not be ruled out. Most TCR sequences were observed very rarely across donors, whereas some public TCRs were present in many individuals. A later genetic analysis associated a missense DCLRE1C variant with V-gene and J-gene trimming of TCR beta chains, and an independent cohort replicated the association. Only TCR beta chains were sequenced in this cohort, and the absence of alpha or paired-chain data limited detectable features. Several of the top co-occurrence clusters appeared to be linked to parvovirus B19, influenza, CMV and Epstein-Barr virus, according to a later analysis. In a later analysis, HLA-associated TCR beta chains were found to be more clonally expanded and to have lower generation probabilities than equally common non-associated chains. A further reported finding was that TCR beta sequences accurately predicted the HLA-A and HLA-B alleles for most subjects in the first cohort. Some IMGT-functional V segments, including TRBV6-2 and TRBV6-3, could not be distinguished by the 87-base-pair reads and were therefore excluded. The only immune exposure information available for the cohort was CMV serostatus.

Sequencing was performed on PBMCs. This receptor was taken from a man aged 18 to 30 in good health and CMV-seropositive. Recombination connected TRBV10-1 to TRBJ1-1; 8 of the junction bases match TRBD1. CDR3 protein: CASSGSGGRGNTEAFF. The DNA sequence is as follows: TGCGCCAGCAGTGGTTCAGGGGGCCGAGGGAACACTGAAGCTTTCTTT.